The entry below describes one T cell receptor beta chain. This specimen comes from a study of long-term antiretroviral therapy in people with HIV. Germline V gene lookup returns CDR1 KGHSH and CDR2 LQKENI. Trimming took off 6 bases at V and 5 bases at J, with 25 bases between the two ends. The CDR3 length is 18 residues. Version v3.0 of the immunoSEQ assay was performed at survey level. Assay: immunoSEQ multiplex PCR; the TCRdb copy retains only in-frame clones and omits some. The table lists over 25,000 clones, 75% to 90% of them singletons. The source was unsorted PBMCs, collected 3.2 years before starting antiretroviral therapy. The V gene is TRBV18, the J gene TRBJ1-4; no clear D. The clonotype comes from a man aged 50 to 59 with HIV. As DNA, the CDR3 is TGTGCCAGCTCCGCCCTTCCACTAAGGGAGAGCGAGAATGAAAAACTGTTTTTT. Translated: CASSALPLRESENEKLFF. The full variable domain, its missing parts supplied by reference TRBV18 and TRBJ1-4, is NAGVMQNPRHLVRRRGQEARLRCSPMKGHSHVYWYRQLPEEGLKFMVYLQKENIIDESGMPKERFSAEFPKEGPSILRIQQVVRGDSAAYFCASSALPLRESENEKLFFGSGTQLSVL.